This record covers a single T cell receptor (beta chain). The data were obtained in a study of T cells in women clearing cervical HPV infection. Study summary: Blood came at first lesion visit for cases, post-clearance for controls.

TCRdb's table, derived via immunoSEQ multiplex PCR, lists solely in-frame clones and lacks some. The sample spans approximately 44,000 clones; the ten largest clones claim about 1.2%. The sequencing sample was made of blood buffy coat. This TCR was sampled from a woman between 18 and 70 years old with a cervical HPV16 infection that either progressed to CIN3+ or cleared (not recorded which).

The part of the CDR3 DNA that was read is TGTGCCACCAGCAGCCAGGTTCGCTACGAG. Translation: CATSSQVRYE. The entire CDR3 protein is CATSSQVRYEQYF. The gene calls are TRBV15 and TRBJ2-7; D ambiguous. The read stops 3 residues short of the end of the CDR3; the missing end is completed from the germline J gene. Per germline, CDR1 LNHNV and CDR2 YYDKDF (reference sequence). V lost 3 bases and J 3 bases, leaving 9 bases between the germline ends. The CDR3 has 13 residues.